The source of this T cell receptor beta chain is a study of Graves' ophthalmopathy and Graves' hyperthyroidism (dated by TCRdb to between 2018 and 2020). Background for the entire study: Hyperthyroidism was defined as stable when no progression to ophthalmopathy occurred within 18 months of follow-up. To tell Graves' ophthalmopathy apart from Graves' hyperthyroidism, and to predict which patients would progress to ophthalmopathy, the study relied on TCR beta repertoire signatures. In total, under 150 blood samples were TCR-sequenced: 40 to 45 ophthalmopathy, roughly 77 hyperthyroidism and some 17 hyperthyroidism-to-ophthalmopathy patients. To explore V-J signatures that separate ophthalmopathy from hyperthyroidism, a discovery set of 95 to 100 patients was enrolled, consisting of about 41 with ophthalmopathy and roughly 57 with stable hyperthyroidism. The independent validation cohort included around 19 hyperthyroidism patients plus 17 patients who later progressed from hyperthyroidism to ophthalmopathy. In over five hyperthyroidism patients, the T-cell repertoires found in thyroid tissue were compared with those found in blood. Following sampling, methimazole starting at 30 mg daily was administered to hyperthyroidism patients, and high-dose intravenous methylprednisolone was administered to ophthalmopathy patients. Paper-wide results and their limitations: In validation, the model predicted ophthalmopathy progression with more than 70% sensitivity and roughly 72% specificity; some 13 predicted patients were CT-confirmed with GO in a median of approximately six months. Ophthalmopathy was separated from stable hyperthyroidism by the 13-signature model with roughly 87% sensitivity and 81% to 84% specificity in cross-validation and with 80%/75% in the test set. Sample size was not statistically predetermined, and group allocation was not concealed from the investigators. Most expanded thyroid clonotypes with frequency above 0.001 were also detected in blood, suggesting blood repertoires may reflect the thyroid immune response.

For repertoire sequencing, the TCR beta CDR3 regions were amplified from RNA transcripts. The first round was an RT-PCR using HTBI primers with the Qiagen OneStep RT-PCR kit, and this first round was followed by a second-round multiplex PCR, then size selection and purification. Libraries were sequenced on an Illumina HiSeq2000 using paired-end 100 bp reads. Concerning the study's data processing: SOAPnuke was used to process the reads, throwing out any read that had adapters, had uncalled bases, had a mean Phred below 15, or lacked an exact constant-primer or identifier match. COPE v1.2.5 was used to merge the high-quality paired reads. Clonotypes were defined as unique nucleotide sequences and were aligned to IMGT TRB V, D and J references using MiTCR v1.1. Only V-J combinations with frequency above 0.0001 were analysed, covering about 99% of repertoires. For each V-J combination, a TCR clonal expansion and chaos score was defined as F50 clonal expansion divided by the chaos observed in the TCRdist matrix. Welch's t-statistics and random forest were used to reduce features to over ten V-J combinations, which were fed into a naive Bayes classifier. The Morisita-Horn index was used to measure how similar the thyroid and blood repertoires were. TCRdb reanalyzed the raw reads on its own, using fastp at Q25 for trimming and MiXCR for clone calling, and kept in-frame beta chains. Each record represents a unique CDR3 protein, reported with the most common genes and DNA among its rows. TCRdb's processing, not the authors', yielded these V and J calls. Across this sample there are approximately 540,000 distinct CDR3 sequences, with about 40% seen only once. The ten largest clonotypes hold about 4.6% of the sample.

The hyperthyroidism patients were 18 to 65 years old and newly diagnosed, with a disease duration of less than 2 months. Patients with other autoimmune diseases, uncontrolled infections, pregnancy or lactation were excluded. Clinical symptoms, serum thyroxine, TRAb, thyroid ultrasound and orbital computed tomography formed the basis of the diagnosis. Total RNA was extracted with Trizol reagent and quality-checked on an Agilent 2100 Bioanalyzer. The CDR3, from cysteine to phenylalanine, totals 12 residues. Only the CDR3 DNA is retained, 36 bases long and in frame from the first base. From a lookup of the germline V gene (reference sequence), CDR1 and CDR2 are DFQATT and SNEGSKA. With regard to this clonotype: Its antigen is not yet known. Base qualities are not provided; no much larger clone lies one nucleotide away.

The chain is made from TRBV20-1 and TRBJ2-5; a stretch of 8 junction bases matches TRBD1. This sequence was found in an adult man with Graves' hyperthyroidism. The sequenced material came from peripheral blood or thyroid tissue (not recorded which). The encoded CDR3 is CSVDAGQGTQYF. The nucleotides read TGCAGCGTTGACGCAGGACAGGGGACCCAGTACTTC.